This TCR beta chain was identified during a study of shared T cell receptors in the human thymus. V lost 2 bases to trimming and J lost 3 bases, with 12 bases between them. The CDR3 runs 15 residues. Germline CDR1 is MRHNA and CDR2 is SNTAGT. This clone occurred once. Sequencing used immunoSEQ multiplex PCR; TCRdb keeps in-frame clones, though not all of them. Counted here are about 380,000 clones, just under 95% occurring once; the ten biggest clones make up about 0.02%. Sample: thymocytes. The chain is built from TRBV6-4 and TRBJ2-3; D is ambiguous. The TCR comes from a human donor. The CDR3, as DNA: TGTGCCAGCAGTGACAGAGGAAAGGCGACAGATACGCAGTATTTT. Its translation: CASSDRGKATDTQYF.